This T cell receptor (beta chain) was profiled in a study of siplizumab effects on memory and regulatory T cells. CDR3 length equals 15 residues. Germline V lookup: CDR1 SGHTA, CDR2 FQGTGA. Trimming took 0 bases from V and 0 from J, leaving 6 bases between them. Study-wide findings and caveats: Alloreactive clones mapping to unstimulated subsets formed only a minor fraction.

Repertoires were generated with immunoSEQ multiplex PCR, while TCRdb's copy carries only in-frame clones and drops some. The sample comprises about 100,000 clones, about nine tenths of which are singletons, and 0.14% to 0.15% rests with the top ten. For this clone: Its antigen remains unknown.

The TCR sequence derives from a human donor in good health. The sequencing sample was made of CD4+ T cells sorted from blood. This chain joins TRBV7-3 and TRBJ1-3; tentatively, D is TRBD1 (5 bases). The CDR3 spells CASSLTTDSGNTIYF. The CDR3 DNA follows: TGTGCCAGCAGCTTAACGACAGACTCTGGAAACACCATATATTTT.